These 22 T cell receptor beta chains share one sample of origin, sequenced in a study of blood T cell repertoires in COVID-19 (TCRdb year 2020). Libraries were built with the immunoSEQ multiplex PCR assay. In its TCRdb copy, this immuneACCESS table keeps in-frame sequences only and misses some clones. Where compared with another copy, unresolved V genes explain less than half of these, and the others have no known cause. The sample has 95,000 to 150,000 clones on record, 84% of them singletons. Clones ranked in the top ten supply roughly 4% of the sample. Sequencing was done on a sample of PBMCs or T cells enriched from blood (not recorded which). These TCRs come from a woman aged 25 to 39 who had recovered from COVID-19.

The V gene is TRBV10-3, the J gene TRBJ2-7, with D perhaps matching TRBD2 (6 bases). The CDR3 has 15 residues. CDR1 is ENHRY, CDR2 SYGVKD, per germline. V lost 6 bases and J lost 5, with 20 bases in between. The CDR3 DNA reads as TGTGCCATCAGATCACTAAAGGAGGGCCTCGACGAGCAGTACTTC. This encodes CAIRSLKEGLDEQYF.

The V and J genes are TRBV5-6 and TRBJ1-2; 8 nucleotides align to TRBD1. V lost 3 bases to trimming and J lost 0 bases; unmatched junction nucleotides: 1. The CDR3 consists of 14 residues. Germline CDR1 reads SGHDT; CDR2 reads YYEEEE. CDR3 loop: CASSSRGPNYGYTF. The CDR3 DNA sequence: TGTGCCAGCAGCTCCAGGGGGCCTAACTATGGCTACACCTTC.

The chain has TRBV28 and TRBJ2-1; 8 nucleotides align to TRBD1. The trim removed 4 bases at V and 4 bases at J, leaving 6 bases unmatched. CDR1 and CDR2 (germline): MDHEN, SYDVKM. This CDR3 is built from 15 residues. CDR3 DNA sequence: TGTGCCAGCAGTTCCCCCGGGACAGGATACAATGAGCAGTTCTTC. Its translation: CASSSPGTGYNEQFF. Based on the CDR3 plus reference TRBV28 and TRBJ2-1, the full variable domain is DVKVTQSSRYLVKRTGEKVFLECVQDMDHENMFWYRQDPGLGLRLIYFSYDVKMKEKGDIPEGYSVSREKKERFSLILESASTNQTSMYLCASSSPGTGYNEQFFGPGTRLTVL.

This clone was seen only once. CDR3: CASRGGQGPNTGELFF. The CDR3 DNA reads TGTGCCAGCAGGGGGGGACAGGGGCCGAACACCGGGGAGCTGTTTTTT. This sequence joins TRBV28 and TRBJ2-2; 10 nucleotides line up with TRBD1. Germline CDR1 MDHEN, CDR2 SYDVKM. The CDR3 has 16 amino acids. Trimming removed 6 bases from V and 0 bases from J; junction bases left unmatched: 4.

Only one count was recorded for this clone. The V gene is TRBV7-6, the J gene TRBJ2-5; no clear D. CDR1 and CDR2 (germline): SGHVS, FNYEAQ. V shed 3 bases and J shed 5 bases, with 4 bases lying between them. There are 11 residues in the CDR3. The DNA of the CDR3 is TGTGCCAGCAGCTTTCGGGAGACCCAGTACTTC. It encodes CASSFRETQYF.

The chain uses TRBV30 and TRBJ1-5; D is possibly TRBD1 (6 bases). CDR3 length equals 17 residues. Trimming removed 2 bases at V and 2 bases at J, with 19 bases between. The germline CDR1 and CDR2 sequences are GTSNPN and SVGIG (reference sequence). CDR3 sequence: CAWSIPDRRRGNQPQHF. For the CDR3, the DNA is TGTGCCTGGAGTATCCCCGACAGGCGGCGGGGCAATCAGCCCCAGCATTTT.

CDR3 nucleotides: TGTGCCAGCTCACTCCACCCAGGGGGGGACAGGGCGGTCCGCAACACCGGGGAGCTGTTTTTT. Protein product: CASSLHPGGDRAVRNTGELFF. The chain combines TRBV18 with TRBJ2-2; 9 bases are shared with TRBD1. The CDR3 contains 21 residues. Trimming at V came to 4 bases and at J to 2 bases, leaving 20 bases not matched to a gene. Per germline, CDR1 KGHSH and CDR2 LQKENI.

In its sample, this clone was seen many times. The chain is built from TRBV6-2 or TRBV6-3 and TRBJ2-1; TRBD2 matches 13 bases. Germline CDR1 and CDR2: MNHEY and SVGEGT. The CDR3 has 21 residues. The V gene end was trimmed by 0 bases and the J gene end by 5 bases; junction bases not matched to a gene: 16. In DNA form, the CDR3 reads TGTGCCAGCAGTTACTCATTTACTAGCGGGAGGGCCTTAAAAAGGAACAATGAGCAGTTCTTC. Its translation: CASSYSFTSGRALKRNNEQFF.

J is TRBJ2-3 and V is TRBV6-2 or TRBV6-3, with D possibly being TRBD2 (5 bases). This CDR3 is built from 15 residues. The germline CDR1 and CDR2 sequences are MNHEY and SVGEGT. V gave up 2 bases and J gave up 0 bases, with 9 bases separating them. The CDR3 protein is CASSYVGSSTDTQYF. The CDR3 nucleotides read TGTGCCAGCAGTTACGTGGGGAGTAGCACAGATACGCAGTATTTT.

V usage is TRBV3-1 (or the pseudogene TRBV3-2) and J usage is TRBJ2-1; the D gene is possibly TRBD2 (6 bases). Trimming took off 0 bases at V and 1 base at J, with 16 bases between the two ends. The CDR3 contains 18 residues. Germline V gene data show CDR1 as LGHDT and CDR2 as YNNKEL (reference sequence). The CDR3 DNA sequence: TGTGCCAGCAGCCAAGATTCCCCCCTCGGGGGTTCCTACAATGAGCAGTTCTTC. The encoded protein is CASSQDSPLGGSYNEQFF.

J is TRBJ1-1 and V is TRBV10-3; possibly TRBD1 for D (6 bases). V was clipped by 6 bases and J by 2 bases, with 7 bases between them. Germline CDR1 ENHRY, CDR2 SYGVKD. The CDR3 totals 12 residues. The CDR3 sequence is CAISRGNTEAFF. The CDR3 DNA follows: TGTGCCATCAGCAGGGGTAACACTGAAGCTTTCTTT.

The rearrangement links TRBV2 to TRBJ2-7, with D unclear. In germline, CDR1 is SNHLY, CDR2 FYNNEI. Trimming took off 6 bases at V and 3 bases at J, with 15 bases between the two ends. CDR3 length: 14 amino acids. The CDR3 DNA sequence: TGTGCCAGCAGAAACAGTTTAGGTGGCTACGAGCAGTACTTC. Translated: CASRNSLGGYEQYF.

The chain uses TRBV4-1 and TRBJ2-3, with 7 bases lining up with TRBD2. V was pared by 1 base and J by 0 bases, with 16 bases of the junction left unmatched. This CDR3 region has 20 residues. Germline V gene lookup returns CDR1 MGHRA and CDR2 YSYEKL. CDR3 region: CASSQVFGGGGLSSTDTQYF. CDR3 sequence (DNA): TGCGCCAGCAGCCAAGTCTTTGGTGGGGGAGGGCTTTCAAGCACAGATACGCAGTATTTT.

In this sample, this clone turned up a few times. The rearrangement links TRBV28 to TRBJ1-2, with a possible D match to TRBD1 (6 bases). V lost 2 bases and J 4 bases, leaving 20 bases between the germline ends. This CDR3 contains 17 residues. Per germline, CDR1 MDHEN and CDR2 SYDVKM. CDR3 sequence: CASSLGGATYAPYGYTF. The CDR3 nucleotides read TGTGCCAGCAGTTTAGGGGGGGCGACCTATGCCCCCTATGGCTACACCTTC.

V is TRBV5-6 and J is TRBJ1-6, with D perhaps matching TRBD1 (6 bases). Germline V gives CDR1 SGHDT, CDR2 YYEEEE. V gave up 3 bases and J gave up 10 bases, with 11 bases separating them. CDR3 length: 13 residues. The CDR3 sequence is CASSSQGSSPLHF. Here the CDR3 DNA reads TGTGCCAGCAGCTCACAGGGATCCTCACCCCTCCACTTT.

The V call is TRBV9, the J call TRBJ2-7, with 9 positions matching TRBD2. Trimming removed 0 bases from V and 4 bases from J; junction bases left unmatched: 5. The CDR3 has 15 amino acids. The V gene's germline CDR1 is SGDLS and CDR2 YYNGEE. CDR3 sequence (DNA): TGTGCCAGCAGCGTAGATAGCGGGAGTTTGTACGAGCAGTACTTC. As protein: CASSVDSGSLYEQYF.

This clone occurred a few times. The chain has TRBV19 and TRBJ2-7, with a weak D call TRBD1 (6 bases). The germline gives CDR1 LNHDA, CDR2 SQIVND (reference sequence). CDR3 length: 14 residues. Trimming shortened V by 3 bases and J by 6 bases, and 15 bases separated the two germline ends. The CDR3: CASSIQDRGTEQYF. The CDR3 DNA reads TGTGCCAGTAGTATCCAGGACAGAGGGACCGAGCAGTACTTC.

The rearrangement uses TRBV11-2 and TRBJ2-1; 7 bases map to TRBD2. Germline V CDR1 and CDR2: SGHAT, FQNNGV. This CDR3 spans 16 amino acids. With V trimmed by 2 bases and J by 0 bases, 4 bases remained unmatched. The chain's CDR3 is CASSLTSGTSYNEQFF. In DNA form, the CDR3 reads TGTGCCAGCAGCTTAACGAGCGGGACCTCCTACAATGAGCAGTTCTTC.

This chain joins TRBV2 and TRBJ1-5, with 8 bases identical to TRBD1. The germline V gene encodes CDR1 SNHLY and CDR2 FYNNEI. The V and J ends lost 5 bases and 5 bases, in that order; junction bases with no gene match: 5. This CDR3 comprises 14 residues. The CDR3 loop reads CASSQGQGHQPQHF. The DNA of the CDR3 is TGTGCCAGCAGTCAAGGACAGGGACATCAGCCCCAGCATTTT.

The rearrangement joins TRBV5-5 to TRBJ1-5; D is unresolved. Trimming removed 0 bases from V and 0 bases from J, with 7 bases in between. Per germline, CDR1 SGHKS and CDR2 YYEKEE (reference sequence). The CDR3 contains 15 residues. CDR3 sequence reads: CASSLDLYSNQPQHF. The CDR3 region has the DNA TGTGCCAGCAGCTTGGATCTTTATAGCAATCAGCCCCAGCATTTT.

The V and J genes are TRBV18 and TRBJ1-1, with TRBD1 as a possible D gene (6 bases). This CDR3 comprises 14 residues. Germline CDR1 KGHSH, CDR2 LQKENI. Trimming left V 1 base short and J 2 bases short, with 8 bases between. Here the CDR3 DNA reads TGTGCCAGCTCACCACGACAGGCCAACACTGAAGCTTTCTTT. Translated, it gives CASSPRQANTEAFF.

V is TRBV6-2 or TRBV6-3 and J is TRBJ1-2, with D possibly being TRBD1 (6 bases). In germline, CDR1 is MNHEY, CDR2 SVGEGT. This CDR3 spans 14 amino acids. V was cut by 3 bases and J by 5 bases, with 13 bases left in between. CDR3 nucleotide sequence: TGTGCCAGCAGTTATATGGGGGCCCGGTATGGCTACACCTTC. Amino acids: CASSYMGARYGYTF.